The 12 T cell receptor beta chains reported below all come from one sample, sequenced in a study of blood T cell repertoires in COVID-19. Sequencing was performed with immunoSEQ multiplex PCR; in TCRdb, only in-frame clones are kept and a portion is missing. The sample holds fewer than 50,000 clones, 70% to 90% seen once. The specimen was peripheral blood. Receptor source: a man aged 55-75 years with COVID-19, enrolled during active disease.

The rearrangement joins TRBV27 to TRBJ2-2, with 13 nucleotides matching TRBD2. Germline V gene lookup returns CDR1 MNHEY and CDR2 SMNVEV (reference sequence). The junction had 14 bases not matched to a gene; V was cut back by 10 bases and J by 3 bases. This CDR3 is built from 18 residues. The CDR3 here is CATKGGLAGVMYTGELFF. The DNA for the CDR3 is TGTGCCACCAAAGGCGGACTAGCGGGAGTAATGTACACCGGGGAGCTGTTTTTT.

This clone is deemed medium-sized (0.01 to 0.1%). The gene calls are TRBV24-1 and TRBJ1-5; 8 nucleotides align to TRBD1. From germline, CDR1 is KGHDR and CDR2 SFDVKD. CDR3 length: 16 amino acids. The J segment lost 5 bases and the V segment lost 6 bases, leaving 11 bases of the junction unmatched. As DNA, the CDR3 is TGTGCCACCAGTCCGAGGGGGGACAGGCTATATCAGCCCCAGCATTTT. Translating gives CATSPRGDRLYQPQHF.

The chain couples TRBV14 to TRBJ1-2; D not resolved. This CDR3 comprises 14 residues. The V and J ends lost 4 bases and 8 bases respectively, with 17 bases between them. Germline lookup yields CDR1 SGHDN and CDR2 FVKESK. CDR3 residues: CASSRIQLSGGYTF. For the CDR3, the DNA is TGTGCCAGCAGCCGCATACAGCTATCAGGCGGCTACACCTTC. Variable domain in full (rest from reference TRBV14 and TRBJ1-2): EAGVTQFPSHSVIEKGQTVTLRCDPISGHDNLYWYRRVMGKEIKFLLHFVKESKQDESGMPNNRFLAERTGGTYSTLKVQPAELEDSGVYFCASSRIQLSGGYTFGSGTRLTVV.

The chain is built from TRBV28 and TRBJ2-7, with D perhaps matching TRBD2 (5 bases). CDR3 length: 14 residues. Between the trimmed V and J ends, which lost 1 base and 4 bases, there was a span of 11 bases. CDR1 MDHEN and CDR2 SYDVKM come from the germline V gene. The DNA of the CDR3 is TGTGCCAGCAGTTTATATGGCGGGCTTTACGAGCAGTACTTC. This translates into CASSLYGGLYEQYF. The full variable domain, its missing parts supplied by reference TRBV28 and TRBJ2-7, is DVKVTQSSRYLVKRTGEKVFLECVQDMDHENMFWYRQDPGLGLRLIYFSYDVKMKEKGDIPEGYSVSREKKERFSLILESASTNQTSMYLCASSLYGGLYEQYFGPGTRLTVT.

The chain couples TRBV6-5 to TRBJ1-4; possibly TRBD1 for D (5 bases). The germline gives CDR1 MNHEY, CDR2 SVGAGI. This CDR3 region has 13 residues. V shed 8 bases and J shed 3 bases, with 10 bases lying between them. CDR3 sequence reads: CASARAANEKLFF. Written as DNA, the CDR3 is TGTGCCAGCGCCAGGGCTGCTAATGAAAAACTGTTTTTT.

The V gene is TRBV5-8, the J gene TRBJ2-3; maybe TRBD1 (5 bases). Germline V gene data show CDR1 as SGHTS and CDR2 as YDEGEE. CDR3 size: 16 residues. Deletions cut 4 bases from V and 1 base from J, with 16 bases between. In DNA, the CDR3 is TGTGCCAGCAGCCCTACACGACAGCGACGCACAGATACGCAGTATTTT. It encodes CASSPTRQRRTDTQYF.

The chain uses TRBV28 and TRBJ1-2; D ambiguous. The germline gives CDR1 MDHEN, CDR2 SYDVKM. V was pared by 6 bases and J by 5 bases, with 13 bases between. The CDR3 has 13 amino acids. Written as DNA, the CDR3 is TGTGCCAGCAGGTACGCACAGCCGTATGGCTACACCTTC. It translates to CASRYAQPYGYTF.

The chain couples TRBV7-2 to TRBJ1-1, with unresolved D. Trimming left V 1 base short and J 7 bases short, with 13 bases between. Germline values: CDR1 SGHTA, CDR2 FQGNSA. There are 14 residues in the CDR3. In nucleotides, the CDR3 is TGTGCCAGCAGCTTAGGGCGGAGCTCGGTTGAAGCTTTCTTT. Translation gives CASSLGRSSVEAFF.

This chain links TRBV28 with TRBJ2-7, with a weak D call TRBD2 (6 bases). The CDR3 runs 13 residues. Germline V gene sequence: CDR1 MDHEN, CDR2 SYDVKM. V shed 7 bases and J shed 9 bases, with 19 bases lying between them. The CDR3 sequence is CASTIGSRGWQYF. The CDR3 bases are TGTGCCAGCACCATAGGGTCTCGGGGGTGGCAGTACTTC.

The rearrangement links TRBV9 to TRBJ1-1, with 7 bases lining up with TRBD1. J lost 0 bases, V lost 4 bases, and 15 bases had no gene match. This CDR3 spans 18 amino acids. CDR1 is SGDLS, CDR2 YYNGEE, per germline. CDR3 DNA sequence: TGTGCCAGCAGCCCCCAGCCACCGGGACAGACAATGAACACTGAAGCTTTCTTT. Translated: CASSPQPPGQTMNTEAFF.

The gene calls are TRBV19 and TRBJ2-1; D not certain. Trimming removed 8 bases from V and 2 bases from J, with 16 bases in between. The CDR3 is 15 amino acids. Germline V gene data show CDR1 as LNHDA and CDR2 as SQIVND (reference sequence). DNA of the CDR3: TGTGCCAGTTCCCCTGCAGCGACCACCTACAATGAGCAGTTCTTC. Its protein product is CASSPAATTYNEQFF.

The chain is built from TRBV19 and TRBJ2-1; maybe TRBD2 (6 bases). V was shortened by 5 bases and J by 10 bases, with 18 bases between the two germline ends. The CDR3 contains 14 residues. Germline V gene lookup returns CDR1 LNHDA and CDR2 SQIVND (reference sequence). The CDR3 nucleotides read TGTGCCAGTAGTCGCAAACCACTAGCCCCCGAGCAGTTCTTC. Translated, it gives CASSRKPLAPEQFF.